This TCR beta chain is drawn from a study of blood T cell repertoires in COVID-19. CDR3 length equals 14 residues. Germline assignment: CDR1 ENHRY and CDR2 SYGVKD. The V gene lost 0 bases and the J gene lost 5 bases, with 10 bases spanning the gap. Method: immunoSEQ multiplex PCR; TCRdb's copy keeps in-frame clones and lacks some. Here the sample spans fewer than 90,000 clones, around 72% being singletons. The chain combines TRBV10-3 with TRBJ1-2; D remains unclear. The sequence derives from a woman of 80 years or more with acute or convalescent COVID-19. The specimen was peripheral blood. The CDR3 nucleotides are TGTGCCATCAGTGAGTCGAACAATCCTTATGGCTACACCTTC. Translating gives CAISESNNPYGYTF.